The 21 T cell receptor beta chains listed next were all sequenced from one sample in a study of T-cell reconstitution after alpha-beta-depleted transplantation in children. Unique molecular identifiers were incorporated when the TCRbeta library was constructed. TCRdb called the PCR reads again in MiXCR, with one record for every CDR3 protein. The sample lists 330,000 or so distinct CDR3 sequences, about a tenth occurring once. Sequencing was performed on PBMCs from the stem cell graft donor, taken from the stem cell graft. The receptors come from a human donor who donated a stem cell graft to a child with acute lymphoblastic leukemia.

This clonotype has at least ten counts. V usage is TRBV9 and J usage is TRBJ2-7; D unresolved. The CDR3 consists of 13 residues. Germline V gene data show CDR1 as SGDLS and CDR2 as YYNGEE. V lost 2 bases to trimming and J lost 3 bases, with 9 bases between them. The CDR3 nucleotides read TGTGCCAGCAGCGTTCCGCCGGGCTACGAGCAGTACTTC. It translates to CASSVPPGYEQYF.

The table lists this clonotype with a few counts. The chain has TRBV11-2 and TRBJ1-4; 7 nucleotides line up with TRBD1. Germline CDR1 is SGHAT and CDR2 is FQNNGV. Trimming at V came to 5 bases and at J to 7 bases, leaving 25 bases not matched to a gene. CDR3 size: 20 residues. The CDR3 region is CASSPTPQDRILPMREKLFF. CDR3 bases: TGTGCCAGCAGCCCTACACCACAGGACAGGATCCTCCCCATGCGTGAAAAACTGTTTTTT.

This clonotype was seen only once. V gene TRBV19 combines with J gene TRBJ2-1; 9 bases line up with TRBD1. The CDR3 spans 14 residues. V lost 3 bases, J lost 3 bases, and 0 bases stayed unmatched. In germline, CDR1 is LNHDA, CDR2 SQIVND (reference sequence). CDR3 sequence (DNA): TGTGCCAGTAGTATGGGACAGGGCTACAATGAGCAGTTCTTC. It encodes CASSMGQGYNEQFF.

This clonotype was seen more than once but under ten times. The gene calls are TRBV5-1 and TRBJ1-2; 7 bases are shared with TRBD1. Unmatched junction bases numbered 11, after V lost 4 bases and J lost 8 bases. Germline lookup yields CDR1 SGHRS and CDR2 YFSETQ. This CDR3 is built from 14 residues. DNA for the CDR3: TGCGCCAGCAGCACGGACAGGCCCACGGGGGGCTACACCTTC. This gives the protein CASSTDRPTGGYTF.

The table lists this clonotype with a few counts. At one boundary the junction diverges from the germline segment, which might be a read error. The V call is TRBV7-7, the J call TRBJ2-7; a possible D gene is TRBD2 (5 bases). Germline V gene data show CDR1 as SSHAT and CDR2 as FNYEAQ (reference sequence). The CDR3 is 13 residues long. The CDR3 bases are TGTGCTAGCAGCTTAGGAGGTCTGGGCGAGCAGTACTTC. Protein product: CASSLGGLGEQYF.

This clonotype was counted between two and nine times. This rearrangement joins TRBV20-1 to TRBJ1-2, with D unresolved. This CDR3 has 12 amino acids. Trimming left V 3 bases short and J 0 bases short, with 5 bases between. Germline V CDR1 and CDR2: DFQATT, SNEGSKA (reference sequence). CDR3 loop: CSASSPNYGYTF. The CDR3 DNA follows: TGCAGTGCTAGTTCTCCTAACTATGGCTACACCTTC.

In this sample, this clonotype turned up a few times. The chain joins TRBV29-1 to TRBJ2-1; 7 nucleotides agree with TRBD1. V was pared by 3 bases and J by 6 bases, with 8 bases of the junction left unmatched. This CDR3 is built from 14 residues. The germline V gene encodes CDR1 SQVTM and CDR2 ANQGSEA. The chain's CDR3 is CSVDIGGASNEQFF. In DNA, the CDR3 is TGCAGCGTTGATATAGGGGGCGCATCCAATGAGCAGTTCTTC.

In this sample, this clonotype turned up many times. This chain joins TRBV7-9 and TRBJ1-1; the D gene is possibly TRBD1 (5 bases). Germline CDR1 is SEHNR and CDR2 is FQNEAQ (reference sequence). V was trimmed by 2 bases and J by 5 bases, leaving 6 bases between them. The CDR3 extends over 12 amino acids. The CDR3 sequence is CASSLKGTEAFF. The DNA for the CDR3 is TGTGCCAGCAGCTTAAAGGGGACTGAAGCTTTCTTT.

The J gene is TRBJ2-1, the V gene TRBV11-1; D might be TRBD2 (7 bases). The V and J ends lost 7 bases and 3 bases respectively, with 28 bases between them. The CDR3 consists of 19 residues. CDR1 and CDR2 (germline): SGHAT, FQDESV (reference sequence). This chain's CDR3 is CASTPRGPFRISNYNEQFF. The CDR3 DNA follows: TGTGCCAGCACCCCGCGGGGGCCGTTCAGGATATCAAACTACAATGAGCAGTTCTTC.

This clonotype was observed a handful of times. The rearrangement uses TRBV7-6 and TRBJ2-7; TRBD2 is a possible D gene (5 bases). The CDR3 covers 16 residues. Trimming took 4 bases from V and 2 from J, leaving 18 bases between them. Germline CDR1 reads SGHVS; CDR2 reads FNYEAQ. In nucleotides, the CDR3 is TGTGCCAGCAGCTCGGACTCGTCGCTAGCTGCCTACGAGCAGTACTTC. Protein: CASSSDSSLAAYEQYF.

The DNA for the CDR3 is TGTGCCAGCAGTCCTCTGGGGGCAGGGTGGAAGGAGCAGTACTTC. This translates into CASSPLGAGWKEQYF. V and J are TRBV12-3 or TRBV12-4 and TRBJ2-7; TRBD1 might be the D (6 bases). This CDR3 region has 15 residues. Trimming took 5 bases from V and 7 from J, leaving 21 bases between them.

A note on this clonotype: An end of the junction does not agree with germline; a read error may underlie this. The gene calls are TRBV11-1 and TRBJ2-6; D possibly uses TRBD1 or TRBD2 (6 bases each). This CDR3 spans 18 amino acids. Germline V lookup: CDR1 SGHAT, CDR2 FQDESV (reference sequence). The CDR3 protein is CASTVKREALPGANGLTF. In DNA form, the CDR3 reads TGTGCCAGCACCGTTAAGAGGGAGGCCCTCCCAGGGGCCAACGGCCTGACTTTC. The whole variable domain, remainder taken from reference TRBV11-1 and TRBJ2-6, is EAEVAQSPRYKITEKSQAVAFWCDPISGHATLYWYRQILGQGPELLVQFQDESVVDDSQLPKDRFSAERLKGVDSTLKIQPAELGDSAMYLCASTVKREALPGANGLTFGAGSRLTVL.

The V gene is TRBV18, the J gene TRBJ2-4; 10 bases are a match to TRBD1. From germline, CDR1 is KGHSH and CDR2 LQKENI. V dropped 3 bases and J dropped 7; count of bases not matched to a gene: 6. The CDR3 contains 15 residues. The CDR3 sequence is CASSPAGQGINIQYF. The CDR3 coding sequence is TGTGCCAGCTCACCCGCGGGACAGGGGATCAACATTCAGTACTTC.

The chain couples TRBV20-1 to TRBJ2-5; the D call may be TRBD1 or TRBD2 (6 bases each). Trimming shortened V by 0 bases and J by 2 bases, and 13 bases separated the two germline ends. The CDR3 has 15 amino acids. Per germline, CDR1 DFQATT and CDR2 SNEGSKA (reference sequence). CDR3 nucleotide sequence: TGCAGTGCTAGAGATGGTAGGGGGAGGCAAGAGACCCAGTACTTC. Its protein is CSARDGRGRQETQYF.

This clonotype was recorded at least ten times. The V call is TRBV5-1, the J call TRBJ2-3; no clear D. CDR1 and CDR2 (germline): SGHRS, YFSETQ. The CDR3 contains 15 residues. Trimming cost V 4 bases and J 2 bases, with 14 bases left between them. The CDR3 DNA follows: TGCGCCAGCAGCCCCGGTAGGCGGCCCACAGATACGCAGTATTTT. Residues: CASSPGRRPTDTQYF.

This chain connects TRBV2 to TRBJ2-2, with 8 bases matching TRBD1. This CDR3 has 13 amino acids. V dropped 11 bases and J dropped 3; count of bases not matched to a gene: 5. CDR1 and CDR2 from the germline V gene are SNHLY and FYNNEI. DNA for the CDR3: TGTGCCTGGACAGGGTTGGACACCGGGGAGCTGTTTTTT. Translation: CAWTGLDTGELFF.

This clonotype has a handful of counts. CDR3 nucleotide sequence: TGTGCCAGCATGGGACGGGCGAACACCGGGGAGCTGTTTTTT. It is translated as CASMGRANTGELFF. V is TRBV6-1 and J is TRBJ2-2, with D perhaps given as TRBD1 or TRBD2 (5 bases each). The CDR3 length is 14 residues. The germline V gene has CDR1 MNHNS and CDR2 SASEGT. Trimming removed 7 bases at V and 0 bases at J, with 9 bases between.

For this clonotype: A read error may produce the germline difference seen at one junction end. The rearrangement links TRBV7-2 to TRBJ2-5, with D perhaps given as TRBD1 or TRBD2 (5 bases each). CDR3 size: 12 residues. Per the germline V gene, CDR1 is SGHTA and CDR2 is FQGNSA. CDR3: CASSEEVGRTNF. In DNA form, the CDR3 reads TGTGCCAGCAGCGAGGAGGTTGGGCGGACAAACTTC. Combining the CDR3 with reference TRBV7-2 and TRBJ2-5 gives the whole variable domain GAGVSQSPSNKVTEKGKDVELRCDPISGHTALYWYRQSLGQGLEFLIYFQGNSAPDKSGLPSDRFSAERTGGSVSTLTIQRTQQEDSAVYLCASSEEVGRTNFGPGTRLLVL.

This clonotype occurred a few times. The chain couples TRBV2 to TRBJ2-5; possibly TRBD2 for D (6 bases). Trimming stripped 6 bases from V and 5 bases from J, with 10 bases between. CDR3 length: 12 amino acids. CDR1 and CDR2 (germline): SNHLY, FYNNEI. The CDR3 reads CASREGLETQYF. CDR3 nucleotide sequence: TGTGCCAGCAGGGAGGGACTGGAGACCCAGTACTTC. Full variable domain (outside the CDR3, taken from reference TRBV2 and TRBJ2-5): EPEVTQTPSHQVTQMGQEVILRCVPISNHLYFYWYRQILGQKVEFLVSFYNNEISEKSEIFDDQFSVERPDGSNFTLKIRSTKLEDSAMYFCASREGLETQYFGPGTRLLVL.

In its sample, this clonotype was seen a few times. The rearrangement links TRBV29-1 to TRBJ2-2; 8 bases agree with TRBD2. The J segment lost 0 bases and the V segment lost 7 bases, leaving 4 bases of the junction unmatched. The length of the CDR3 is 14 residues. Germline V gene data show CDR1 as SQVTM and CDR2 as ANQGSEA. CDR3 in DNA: TGCAGCGCTACGGGACTAGCGAACACCGGGGAGCTGTTTTTT. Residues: CSATGLANTGELFF.

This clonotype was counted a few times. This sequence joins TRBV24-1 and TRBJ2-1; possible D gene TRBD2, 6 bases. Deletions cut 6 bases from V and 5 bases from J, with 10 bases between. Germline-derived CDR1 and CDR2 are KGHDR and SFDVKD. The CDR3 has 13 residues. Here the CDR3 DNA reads TGTGCCACCAGTCCGCGGACTAACAATGAGCAGTTCTTC. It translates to CATSPRTNNEQFF.